This paragraph reports one T cell receptor (beta chain). The sample comes from a study of T cell changes during pregnancy in multiple sclerosis. The method was immunoSEQ multiplex PCR; TCRdb's version includes in-frame clones alone and lacks a portion of them. The sample holds about 50,000 clones, roughly 90% seen once. The starting material was CD4+ T cells from peripheral blood mononuclear cells, obtained after pregnancy. The receptor was isolated from a female donor with multiple sclerosis, enrolled in a pregnancy study.

The CDR3 spells CASSQGSGIVYNEQFF. For the CDR3, the DNA is TGCGCCAGCAGCCAAGGGAGCGGGATAGTCTACAATGAGCAGTTCTTC. This rearrangement joins TRBV4-1 to TRBJ2-1; 7 nucleotides line up with TRBD2. Germline trimming cut 1 base from V and 3 bases from J; bases unmatched to any gene: 6. The CDR3 loop spans 16 amino acids. From germline, CDR1 is MGHRA and CDR2 YSYEKL.